This record concerns one T cell receptor (beta chain) sequence. This record comes from a study of blood T cell repertoires in COVID-19. V lost 6 bases, J lost 7 bases, and 12 bases lay in between. This CDR3 has 13 residues. The germline V gene has CDR1 MNHEY and CDR2 SVGAGI. This table comes from immunoSEQ multiplex PCR, and its TCRdb copy is limited to in-frame clones, with some not included. This sample yields hundreds of thousands of clones, of which approximately 90% are seen a single time; roughly 0.84% belongs to the top ten. The sequenced sample was peripheral blood. This clonotype was obtained from a man between 18 and 29 years old with COVID-19, enrolled during active disease. The chain joins TRBV6-5 to TRBJ2-2; no clear D. CDR3 loop: CASSQTDLGELFF. The CDR3 region has the DNA TGTGCCAGCAGCCAAACAGACCTCGGGGAGCTGTTTTTT.